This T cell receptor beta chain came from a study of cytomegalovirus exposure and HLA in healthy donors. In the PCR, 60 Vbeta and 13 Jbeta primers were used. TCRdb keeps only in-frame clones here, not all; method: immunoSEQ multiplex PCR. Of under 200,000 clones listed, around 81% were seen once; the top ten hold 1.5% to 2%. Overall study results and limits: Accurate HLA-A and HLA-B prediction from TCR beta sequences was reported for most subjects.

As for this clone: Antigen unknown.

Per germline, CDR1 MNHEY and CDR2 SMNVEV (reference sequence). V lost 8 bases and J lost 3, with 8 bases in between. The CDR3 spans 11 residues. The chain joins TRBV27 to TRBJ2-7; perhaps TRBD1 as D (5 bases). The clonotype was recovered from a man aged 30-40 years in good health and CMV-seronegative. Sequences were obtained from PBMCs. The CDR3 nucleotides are TGTGCCAGCCGACAGAACTACGAGCAGTACTTC. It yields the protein CASRQNYEQYF.